This TCR beta chain was found in a study of identical twins (dated by TCRdb to the mid-2010s). In the study overall: To test whether fetal clonotypes persist, this study deep-sequenced TCR alpha and beta repertoires from monozygotic twins, from unrelated adults of various ages, and from cord blood. Replicate twin experiments were performed at different times using different library preparation protocols to rule out contamination. General findings and caveats noted by the study authors: Fewer insertions were carried by abundant cord blood beta clonotypes, a similar but weaker trend appeared in young adult naive repertoires, and no such trend appeared in memory repertoires. The excess sharing between twins in beta out-of-frame sequences was weaker because fewer shared sequences reduced the signal-to-noise ratio. Conclusions relied on cross-sectional statistical analysis, since the same donors could not be followed over many years. Out-of-frame TCR alpha sharing in monozygotic twins was systematically underestimated by recombination models, whereas sharing between unrelated individuals was in agreement with the recombination models. Invariant T cells such as MAIT and iNKT could partly confound zero-insertion analyses, although diverse VJ usage argued against such confounding for most clonotypes. Compared with coincidental sharing between unrelated individuals, an excess of low generation-probability sequences was observed among out-of-frame TCR alpha sequences shared between twins.

The library was prepared using 5' RACE. Data came from an Illumina HiSeq 2000. A universal primer binding site was introduced by template switching, and a unique molecular identifier was present in the final cDNA, enabling accurate counting of TCR cDNA molecules. First-strand cDNA for TCR alpha and beta chains was synthesized from specific primers in the conserved constant-segment region. Each cDNA library was double barcoded, with a SMART-Mk sample barcode plus Illumina barcodes, to control for contamination. TruSeq adapter sequences and Illumina sample barcodes were added in two successive PCR steps. TCR alpha and beta cDNA libraries were sequenced on the Illumina HiSeq platform with custom primers. Processing in the source paper ran as follows. MiGEC processed the raw reads to extract unique molecular identifiers, while MiXCR was used to determine the CDR3 positions. Recombination models were inferred per individual with the repgenHMM and IGoR tools using an EM algorithm. Shared clonotypes were analyzed with the tcR package in R, and sharing was normalized by the product of cloneset sizes. To study raw recombination free of thymic and clonal selection effects, out-of-frame nonproductive sequences were analyzed. The public reads were reanalyzed by TCRdb: fastp trimming at Q25, MiXCR alignment, in-frame beta chains only. One record per CDR3 amino acid sequence lists the most common genes and DNA. TCRdb, rather than the study authors, made the V and J calls. For this sample the table gives a few hundred thousand distinct CDR3 sequences, of which around 6.5% were detected only once. The ten biggest clones cover more than 12% of the sample.

Every donor in the study was a healthy Caucasian. The twin cohort consisted of three pairs of female monozygotic twins, all aged about 18 to 30 years. CD4+ and CD8+ T cell populations were isolated with positive isolation kits from Invitrogen. This clonotype has a count of ten or more. The target of this receptor is not known. Base qualities are not provided; no much larger clone lies one nucleotide away. V loses 5 bases of germline sequence and J loses 6 bases, and the interval between the two ends is 17 bases. As encoded in the germline V gene (reference sequence), CDR1 is MNHEY while CDR2 is SMNVEV. Taken from cysteine to phenylalanine, the CDR3 has 14 residues. Of all the DNA, just the CDR3 is kept, 42 bases in frame from base 1. This sample was also put to use in a study of T cells expressing NK-cell markers. Drawing on the second study: Three sorted T-cell subsets (CD3+CD56+NKG2C+, CD3+CD56+NKG2C- and CD3+CD56-NKG2C+) from under ten donors had their TCR beta-chain repertoires profiled. Among the eight sequenced donors, only one was HCMV-seronegative, while the other seven were HCMV-seropositive. In several experiments an anti-gammadeltaTCR antibody was added to restrict sorting to alphabetaTCR-expressing T cells. For about 6 donors, the dominant CD3+CD56+NKG2C+ clonotypes were among the top 10 CD8+ clonotypes and accounted for about 1.0-7.5% of CD8+ T cells. Those dominant clonotypes were again the most abundant among CD3+CD56-NKG2C+ cells in a handful of donors, at about 25-65%. Whether the expanded NKG2C-expressing T cell clones were specific for HCMV antigens was left unclear. All eight donors whose samples were sequenced were randomly selected healthy volunteers, three of them men and five women. HCMV-specific IgG was detected in serum with a commercial ELISA kit to determine HCMV serostatus. MIGEC was used to demultiplex reads and group reads by UMI, and MiTCR was used to assemble and quantify clonotypes. To exclude erroneous sequences, any TCR cDNA sequence not supported by at least two reads was discarded. The tcR package was used for downstream repertoire analysis, and clonotypes were matched between fractions using CDR3 nucleotide sequence together with V segment. VDJmatch was used to annotate antigen specificity against VDJdb, with one amino acid substitution allowed in CDR3.

This chain joins TRBV27 to TRBJ2-7; the D segment could be TRBD2, given 5 matching bases. The receptor comes from a woman under 30 in good health. The sequenced sample consisted of CD8+ T cells sorted from blood. CDR3 reads: CASSPGLAPREQYF. The DNA sequence is given as TGTGCCAGCAGTCCAGGACTGGCCCCGCGCGAGCAGTACTTC.